These 2 T cell receptor beta chains originate from one sample sequenced in a study of T-cell memory formation after mild COVID-19 (dated by TCRdb to the early 2020s). The library came from 5' RACE. Reads for this sample came from an Illumina NovaSeq 6000. TCRdb reprocessed the public reads (quality trimming at Q25 with fastp, clone calling with MiXCR) and kept in-frame beta chains. Each entry is one CDR3 protein sequence, shown with its most common DNA and genes. The sample contains 90,000 to 120,000 distinct CDR3 sequences, about 15% of them found a single time. Jointly, the top ten make up about 39% of the sample. Sequencing input: PBMCs or a T cell subset sorted from them (not recorded which). The receptors come from a man aged 18 to 35 who had mild COVID-19 (a few samples of this study predate the infection). The sample titles of this study are shuffled in the database, so cell type and time point are left out; the donor was told from shared clones.

This chain connects TRBV29-1 to TRBJ2-1; D is unresolved. CDR1 is SQVTM, CDR2 ANQGSEA, per germline. CDR3 length: 10 residues. V was clipped by 7 bases and J by 7 bases, with 8 bases between them. The CDR3: CSAEGNEQFF. CDR3 bases: TGCAGCGCCGAAGGGAATGAGCAGTTCTTC.

The table lists this clonotype with many counts. This chain links TRBV6-4 with TRBJ2-3, with 10 bases identical to TRBD2. Germline V gene data show CDR1 as MRHNA and CDR2 as SNTAGT. The CDR3 has 15 amino acids. Losses at the gene ends were 4 bases for V and 1 base for J; bases not matched to a gene: 2. As DNA, the CDR3 is TGTGCCAGCAGTGCAACTAGCGGGGGCACAGATACGCAGTATTTT. This translates into CASSATSGGTDTQYF.